This T cell receptor beta chain was sequenced for a study of OX40 agonist ivuxolimab in advanced cancers. Study-level information: Patient treatment consisted of intravenous ivuxolimab administration every 2 weeks at 0.01 to 10 mg/kg. Checkpoint inhibitors had been given previously to under 50% of patients. Study-level findings and limits: CD8+ T cells averaged more expanded clones than CD4+. Researchers did not determine the expanded peripheral T cells' antigen specificity.

Only in-frame clones appear in the TCRdb table, and some are missing; sequencing was by immunoSEQ multiplex PCR. The sample lists under 90,000 clones, more than 70% seen once, with 2% to 2.5% in the top ten. Worth noting for this clone: Its specificity is not known.

Trimming stripped 0 bases from V and 4 bases from J, with 6 bases between. The CDR3 runs to 13 residues. Germline-derived CDR1 and CDR2 are SGHDN and FVKESK. The source of this sequence is an adult with an advanced solid tumor such as melanoma, head and neck, liver or kidney cancer. V usage is TRBV14 and J usage is TRBJ1-2; D is undetermined. The sample consisted of CD4+ or CD8+ T cells sorted from blood, taken in a trial of the OX40 agonist ivuxolimab. This CDR3 reads CASSQDGFYGYTF. CDR3 DNA sequence: TGTGCCAGCAGCCAAGATGGGTTCTATGGCTACACCTTC.